Listed here are 26 T cell receptor beta chains from one sample, sequenced in a study of shared clonotypes between healthy human individuals. Sequencing was performed with immunoSEQ multiplex PCR; in TCRdb, only in-frame clones are kept and a portion is missing. The sample contains about 2 million clones, roughly 95% of which appear only once. The sample consisted of naive CD4+ T cells sorted from blood. Subset here: CD45RA+ positively selected. Receptor source: a man in his late teens or twenties in good health.

V is TRBV29-1 and J is TRBJ1-2, with D unclear. V was pared by 0 bases and J by 4 bases, with 3 bases between. The CDR3 sequence is 11 residues long. Per germline, CDR1 SQVTM and CDR2 ANQGSEA. CDR3 DNA: TGCAGCGTTGAAGATGCCTATGGCTACACCTTC. Translated, it gives CSVEDAYGYTF.

The J gene is TRBJ1-4, the V gene TRBV28; D call uncertain. The V and J ends lost 8 bases and 0 bases respectively, with 13 bases between them. The germline gives CDR1 MDHEN, CDR2 SYDVKM. This CDR3 region has 15 residues. The CDR3 reads CASLRSGATNEKLFF. The CDR3 DNA follows: TGTGCCAGCCTTCGCAGCGGGGCAACTAATGAAAAACTGTTTTTT.

Details on this clone: A much larger clone is a single base away; this may be a read error. Other DNA sequences of this sample code for an identical CDR3. This chain links TRBV6-5 with TRBJ2-2, with D possibly matching TRBD2 (5 bases). V lost 5 bases, J lost 1 base, and 5 bases lay in between. The CDR3 is 13 amino acids. CDR1 and CDR2 from the germline V gene are MNHEY and SVGAGI. CDR3 coding DNA: TGTGCCAGCAGTGCGGGGAACACCGGGGAGCTGTTTTTT. Its translation: CASSAGNTGELFF.

V gene TRBV5-4 combines with J gene TRBJ2-3; a possible D gene is TRBD1 (5 bases). Between the trimmed V and J ends, which lost 0 bases and 2 bases, there was a span of 7 bases. This CDR3 is built from 14 residues. Germline lookup yields CDR1 SGHNT and CDR2 YYREEE (reference sequence). The CDR3 coding sequence is TGTGCCAGCAGCTTGGGACAGCTCACAGATACGCAGTATTTT. The encoded protein is CASSLGQLTDTQYF.

The chain recombines TRBV2 with TRBJ2-3; 7 nucleotides match TRBD1. Germline loops: CDR1 SNHLY, CDR2 FYNNEI. V dropped 11 bases and J dropped 4; count of bases not matched to a gene: 12. The CDR3 has 14 amino acids. The CDR3 DNA reads as TGTGCCTGTCGGGACAGAAGCACGGCAGATACGCAGTATTTT. Its translation: CACRDRSTADTQYF.

The gene calls are TRBV5-1 and TRBJ2-1; D is perhaps TRBD1 (6 bases). The CDR3 has 12 residues. Trimming pared 5 bases from V and 8 bases from J, leaving 11 bases between. Germline CDR1 and CDR2: SGHRS and YFSETQ. This chain's CDR3 is CASRGQKDEQFF. DNA of the CDR3: TGCGCCAGCAGAGGACAGAAGGATGAGCAGTTCTTC.

As regards this clone: This may come from a read error, since a much larger clone is one base off. Additional DNA sequences in this sample encode the identical CDR3. The chain is built from TRBV6-1 and TRBJ2-5, with D hard to call. Trimming took 6 bases from V and 2 from J, leaving 4 bases between them. Germline assignment: CDR1 MNHNS and CDR2 SASEGT. This CDR3 comprises 11 residues. CDR3 sequence (DNA): TGTGCCAGCAGCTATCAAGAGACCCAGTACTTC. Translated: CASSYQETQYF.

This rearrangement joins TRBV5-3 to TRBJ2-7; the D gene is possibly TRBD1 (6 bases). TRBV5-3 is labeled an ORF, and its function is uncertain. The CDR3 has 16 amino acids. Trimming took off 5 bases at V and 0 bases at J, with 18 bases between the two ends. The CDR3 here is CARRQNREDVSYEQYF. Written as DNA, the CDR3 is TGTGCCAGAAGGCAAAACAGGGAAGATGTCTCCTACGAGCAGTACTTC.

The V call is TRBV7-9, the J call TRBJ2-7, with a tentative D call TRBD1 (7 bases). Germline assignment: CDR1 SEHNR and CDR2 FQNEAQ (reference sequence). This CDR3 region has 13 residues. V was shortened by 4 bases and J by 3 bases, with 10 bases between the two germline ends. Here the CDR3 DNA reads TGTGCCAGCAGCTCCAGGGGGGACTACGAGCAGTACTTC. Translated, it gives CASSSRGDYEQYF.

The chain links TRBV10-3 to TRBJ1-1, with D possibly matching TRBD1 (5 bases). V gave up 3 bases and J gave up 5 bases, with 16 bases separating them. Germline assignment: CDR1 ENHRY and CDR2 SYGVKD. The CDR3 loop spans 15 amino acids. The CDR3 DNA follows: TGTGCCATCAGTGATTTCGGCCAGGGTGGGACTGAAGCTTTCTTT. Residues: CAISDFGQGGTEAFF.

This clone was counted between two and nine times. The J gene is TRBJ1-5, the V gene TRBV6-4, with 7 nucleotides matching TRBD1. In germline, CDR1 is MRHNA, CDR2 SNTAGT. V gave up 5 bases and J gave up 8 bases; unmatched junction bases: 6. The CDR3 sequence is 13 residues long. CDR3 coding DNA: TGTGCCAGCAGTTTGAGGGGGCCGGAGCCCCAGCATTTT. This sequence encodes CASSLRGPEPQHF.

J is TRBJ2-3 and V is TRBV29-1; TRBD1 or TRBD2 may be the D gene (5 bases each). Trimming took off 2 bases at V and 1 base at J, with 7 bases between the two ends. Germline CDR1 and CDR2: SQVTM and ANQGSEA. The CDR3 totals 13 residues. The CDR3 sequence: CSVEQGGTDTQYF. The DNA of the CDR3 is TGCAGCGTTGAACAGGGAGGCACAGATACGCAGTATTTT.

The CDR3 DNA sequence: TGCAGCGTTGACTACAGAAAGGAGACCCAGTACTTC. This encodes CSVDYRKETQYF. The rearrangement uses TRBV29-1 and TRBJ2-5; D gene ambiguous. The CDR3 is made up of 12 amino acids. Trimming took 3 bases from V and 5 from J, leaving 10 bases between them. Looked up from germline, CDR1 is SQVTM and CDR2 is ANQGSEA. Together with reference TRBV29-1 and TRBJ2-5, the CDR3 gives the full variable domain: SAVISQKPSRDICQRGTSLTIQCQVDSQVTMMFWYRQQPGQSLTLIATANQGSEATYESGFVIDKFPISRPNLTFSTLTVSNMSPEDSSIYLCSVDYRKETQYFGPGTRLLVL.

J is TRBJ2-6 and V is TRBV7-6; D unresolved. The CDR3 is made up of 18 amino acids. Trimming took off 5 bases at V and 0 bases at J, with 17 bases between the two ends. CDR1 is SGHVS and CDR2 is FNYEAQ in the germline V gene. Written as DNA, the CDR3 is TGTGCCAGCAGCGCGATGGGCCTTACGAGCTCTGGGGCCAACGTCCTGACTTTC. Its protein is CASSAMGLTSSGANVLTF.

V usage is TRBV21-1 and J usage is TRBJ1-6; the table assigns TRBD1, which was not confirmed against the DNA. TRBV21-1 is described as a pseudogene. The CDR3 contains 13 residues. DNA for the CDR3: TGTGCCAGCATCCCACAGGGGAATTCACCCCTCCACTTT. Its protein product is CASIPQGNSPLHF.

The V call is TRBV5-6, the J call TRBJ2-4; a possible D gene is TRBD1 (6 bases). CDR3 length: 16 residues. Germline CDR1 SGHDT, CDR2 YYEEEE. V was pared by 2 bases and J by 3 bases, with 15 bases between. In nucleotides, the CDR3 is TGTGCCAGCAGCTTCAGGGGCGTTAGGGACAAAAACATTCAGTACTTC. Amino acids: CASSFRGVRDKNIQYF.

This chain connects TRBV30 to TRBJ1-2; D is undetermined. In germline, CDR1 is GTSNPN, CDR2 SVGIG (reference sequence). Trimming took 5 bases from V and 4 from J, leaving 11 bases between them. The CDR3 covers 12 residues. CDR3 protein: CAWEGPGYGYTF. For the CDR3, the DNA is TGTGCCTGGGAGGGTCCGGGCTATGGCTACACCTTC.

The DNA for the CDR3 is TGTGCCAGCAGCTTGATGAGGGGTCTGAACACTGAAGCTTTCTTT. Translating gives CASSLMRGLNTEAFF. This chain links TRBV5-6 with TRBJ1-1, with D possibly TRBD1 on 5 matching bases. CDR3 size: 15 residues. Germline assignment: CDR1 SGHDT and CDR2 YYEEEE. The V and J ends lost 1 base and 0 bases respectively, with 10 bases between them.

V and J are TRBV19 and TRBJ1-4; maybe TRBD1 (6 bases). With 7 bases removed from V and 5 bases from J, the gap between germline ends came to 17 bases. The CDR3 consists of 15 residues. Germline V CDR1 and CDR2: LNHDA, SQIVND (reference sequence). CDR3: CASNGGGGMNEKLFF. The CDR3 DNA sequence: TGTGCCAGTAATGGAGGCGGGGGCATGAATGAAAAACTGTTTTTT.

This sequence joins TRBV28 and TRBJ1-5, with D possibly matching TRBD1 (5 bases). The V end lost 6 bases, the J end lost 4 bases, and 13 bases lay between the germline ends. The CDR3 loop spans 14 amino acids. Germline CDR1 and CDR2: MDHEN and SYDVKM. CDR3 amino acids: CASSVGPTNQPQHF. Written as DNA, the CDR3 is TGTGCCAGCAGCGTGGGACCGACTAATCAGCCCCAGCATTTT. Drawing the rest from reference TRBV28 and TRBJ1-5, the complete variable domain is DVKVTQSSRYLVKRTGEKVFLECVQDMDHENMFWYRQDPGLGLRLIYFSYDVKMKEKGDIPEGYSVSREKKERFSLILESASTNQTSMYLCASSVGPTNQPQHFGDGTRLSIL.

The chain combines TRBV7-2 with TRBJ1-5; 10 nucleotides agree with TRBD1. Germline V gene lookup returns CDR1 SGHTA and CDR2 FQGNSA. J gave up 2 bases and V 4 bases, and 2 bases lay outside the gene matches. The CDR3 spans 15 residues. In nucleotides, the CDR3 is TGTGCCAGCAGCTGGGACAGGGGCGGCAATCAGCCCCAGCATTTT. Amino acids: CASSWDRGGNQPQHF.

This clone was observed a single time. This chain links TRBV4-3 with TRBJ2-7; 15 bases are a match to TRBD2. This CDR3 has 15 amino acids. V gave up 4 bases and J gave up 7 bases; unmatched junction bases: 5. Germline assignment: CDR1 LGHNA and CDR2 YSLEER. In DNA, the CDR3 is TGCGCCAGCAGCCGAGGGACTAGCGGGGGGTGGGAGCAGTACTTC. Protein sequence: CASSRGTSGGWEQYF.

The count of this clone is one. The chain combines TRBV27 with TRBJ2-3, with 7 bases aligning to TRBD2. J gave up 5 bases and V 5 bases, and 16 bases lay outside the gene matches. The CDR3 totals 17 residues. The V gene's germline CDR1 is MNHEY and CDR2 SMNVEV (reference sequence). CDR3 loop: CASSPLGREGRRDTQYF. CDR3 coding DNA: TGTGCCAGCAGTCCCCTGGGGAGGGAGGGCCGGAGAGATACGCAGTATTTT.

The genes are TRBV4-3 and TRBJ2-1; D uncertain. The germline V and J ends were trimmed by 1 base and 4 bases, with 11 bases remaining between them. The CDR3 is 15 amino acids. CDR1 and CDR2 from the germline V gene are LGHNA and YSLEER. CDR3 sequence reads: CASSQVFNSYNEQFF. CDR3 DNA sequence: TGCGCCAGCAGCCAAGTATTTAACAGTTACAATGAGCAGTTCTTC.

The rearrangement links TRBV2 to TRBJ2-7; unclear D gene. The V end lost 6 bases, the J end lost 3 bases, and 9 bases lay between the germline ends. This CDR3 contains 12 residues. Germline CDR1 reads SNHLY; CDR2 reads FYNNEI. The CDR3 DNA sequence: TGTGCCAGCAGGGACGACAACTACGAGCAGTACTTC. Amino acids: CASRDDNYEQYF.

V gene TRBV30 combines with J gene TRBJ2-5, with 8 bases identical to TRBD2. CDR1 is GTSNPN and CDR2 is SVGIG in the germline V gene (reference sequence). Unmatched junction bases numbered 5, after V lost 7 bases and J lost 4 bases. This CDR3 is built from 12 residues. The CDR3 sequence: CAFRGGRETQYF. DNA of the CDR3: TGTGCCTTCCGGGGGGGGCGAGAGACCCAGTACTTC.